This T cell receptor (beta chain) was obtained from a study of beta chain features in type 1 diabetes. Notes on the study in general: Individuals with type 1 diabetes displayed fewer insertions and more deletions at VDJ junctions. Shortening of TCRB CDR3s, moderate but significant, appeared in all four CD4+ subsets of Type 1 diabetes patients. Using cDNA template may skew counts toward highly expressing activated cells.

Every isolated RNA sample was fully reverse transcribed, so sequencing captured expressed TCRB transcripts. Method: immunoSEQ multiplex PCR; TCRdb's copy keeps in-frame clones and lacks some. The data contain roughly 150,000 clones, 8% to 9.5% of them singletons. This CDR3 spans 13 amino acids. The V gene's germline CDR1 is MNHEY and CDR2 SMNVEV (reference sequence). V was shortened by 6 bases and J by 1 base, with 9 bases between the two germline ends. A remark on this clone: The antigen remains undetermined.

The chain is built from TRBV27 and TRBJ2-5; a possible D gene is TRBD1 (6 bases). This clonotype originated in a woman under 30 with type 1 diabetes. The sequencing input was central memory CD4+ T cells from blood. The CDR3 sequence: CASSSRGQETQYF. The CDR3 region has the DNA TGTGCCAGCAGCTCCAGGGGCCAAGAGACCCAGTACTTC.